The T cell receptor beta chain under discussion was sequenced for a study of blood T cell dynamics during melanoma immunotherapy. Every bulk PBMC sample received the same 350 ng of DNA. The method was immunoSEQ multiplex PCR; TCRdb's version includes in-frame clones alone and lacks a portion of them. This table holds 15,000 to 20,000 clones, 80% to 95% found once. Stated time point: pre-treatment baseline. Response was assessed by RECIST 1.1 at 12 weeks, except a couple of rapid progressors. This clone was observed a few times. This CDR3 is 13 amino acids long. J gave up 8 bases and V 2 bases, and 3 bases lay outside the gene matches. The germline V gene has CDR1 SGHTA and CDR2 FQGNSA.

This TCR was recovered from a human donor with melanoma. This chain uses TRBV7-2 with TRBJ1-2, with 9 nucleotides matching TRBD1. Sequenced material: blood, taken from a patient treated with checkpoint blockade. CDR3 coding DNA: TGTGCCAGCAGCTTAAGACAGGGGGAGGGCTACACCTTC. Protein product: CASSLRQGEGYTF.